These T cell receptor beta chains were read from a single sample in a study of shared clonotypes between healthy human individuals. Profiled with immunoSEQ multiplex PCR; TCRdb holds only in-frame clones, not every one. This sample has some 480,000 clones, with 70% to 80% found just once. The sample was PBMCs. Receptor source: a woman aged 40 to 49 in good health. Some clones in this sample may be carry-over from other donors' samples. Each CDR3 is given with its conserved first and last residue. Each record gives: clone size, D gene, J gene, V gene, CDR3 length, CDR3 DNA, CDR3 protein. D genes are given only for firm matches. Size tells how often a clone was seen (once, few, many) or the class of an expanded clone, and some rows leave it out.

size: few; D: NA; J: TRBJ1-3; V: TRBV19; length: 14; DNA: TGTGCCAGTAGTAACGCAGGATTAGGAAACACCATATATTTT; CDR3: CASSNAGLGNTIYF
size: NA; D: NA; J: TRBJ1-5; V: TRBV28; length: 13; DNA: TGTGCCAGCAGTTTATCGAGGTCTCAGCCCCAGCATTTT; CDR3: CASSLSRSQPQHF
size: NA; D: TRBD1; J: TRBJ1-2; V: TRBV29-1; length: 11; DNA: TGCAGCGTAAACAGGGGGGAGGGCTACACCTTC; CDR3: CSVNRGEGYTF
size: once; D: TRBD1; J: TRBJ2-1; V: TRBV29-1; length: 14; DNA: TGCAGCGTTGACCGGCAGGGGGCCGCGAATGAGCAGTTCTTC; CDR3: CSVDRQGAANEQFF
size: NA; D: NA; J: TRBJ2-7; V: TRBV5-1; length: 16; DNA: TGCGCCAGCAGCTTTATTACGACACCGGGGACCTACGAGCAGTACTTC; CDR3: CASSFITTPGTYEQYF
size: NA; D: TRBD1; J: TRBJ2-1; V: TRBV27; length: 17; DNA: TGTGCCAGCAGTTTATCGCTGTTCCGGGACAGGGCCAATGAGCAGTTCTTC; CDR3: CASSLSLFRDRANEQFF
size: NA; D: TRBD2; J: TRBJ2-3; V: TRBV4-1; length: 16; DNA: TGCGCCAGCAGCCACTCGACTAGCACTAGCACAGATACGCAGTATTTT; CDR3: CASSHSTSTSTDTQYF
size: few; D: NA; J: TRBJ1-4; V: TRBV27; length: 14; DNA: TGTGCCAGCAGCGGGGCTACAACTAATGAAAAACTGTTTTTT; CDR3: CASSGATTNEKLFF
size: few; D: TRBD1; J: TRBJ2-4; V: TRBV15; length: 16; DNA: TGTGCCACCAGCAGAGATAGGGACAGCGCCGCCAACATTCAGTACTTC; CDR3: CATSRDRDSAANIQYF
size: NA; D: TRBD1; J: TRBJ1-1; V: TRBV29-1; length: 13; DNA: TGCAGCGCTCAACAGGGGGCAGGCACTGAAGCTTTCTTT; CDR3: CSAQQGAGTEAFF
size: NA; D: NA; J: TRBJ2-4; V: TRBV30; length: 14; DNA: TGTGCCTGGAGTAGGGCAGGGGAATTGAACATTCAGTACTTC; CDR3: CAWSRAGELNIQYF
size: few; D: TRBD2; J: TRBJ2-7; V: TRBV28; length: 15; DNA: TGTGCCAGCAGCCTTCCGGGACTAGCGGCCTACGAGCAGTACTTC; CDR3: CASSLPGLAAYEQYF
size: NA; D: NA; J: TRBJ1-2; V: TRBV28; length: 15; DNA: TGTGCCAGCAGTCCCGACAGCCCGACCAACTATGGCTACACCTTC; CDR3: CASSPDSPTNYGYTF
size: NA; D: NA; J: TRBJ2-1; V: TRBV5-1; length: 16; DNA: TGCGCCAGCAGCTTGGGAGGAGGAAGCTCCTACAATGAGCAGTTCTTC; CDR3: CASSLGGGSSYNEQFF
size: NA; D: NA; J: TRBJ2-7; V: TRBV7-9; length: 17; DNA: TGTGCCAGCAGCCCAAGTTTTAGCGGTTTAGGGTACTACGAGCAGTACTTC; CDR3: CASSPSFSGLGYYEQYF
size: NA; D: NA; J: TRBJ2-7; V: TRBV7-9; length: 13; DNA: TGTGCCAGCAGCTTAGCAGGGGGCTACGAGCAGTACTTC; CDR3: CASSLAGGYEQYF
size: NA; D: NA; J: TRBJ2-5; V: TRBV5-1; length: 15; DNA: TGCGCCAGCAGCTTAGAAAACAGGGCACAGGAGACCCAGTACTTC; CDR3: CASSLENRAQETQYF
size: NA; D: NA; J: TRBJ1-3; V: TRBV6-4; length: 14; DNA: TGTGCCAGCACTAGCAGGGGCCCTGGAAACACCATATATTTT; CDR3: CASTSRGPGNTIYF
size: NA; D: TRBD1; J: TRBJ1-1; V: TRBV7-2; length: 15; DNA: TGTGCCAGCAGCCGACAGGGTTTAAGGAACACTGAAGCTTTCTTT; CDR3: CASSRQGLRNTEAFF
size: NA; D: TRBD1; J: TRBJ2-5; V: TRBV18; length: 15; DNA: TGTGCCAGCTCACGAGGACAGGGCCCGCAAGAGACCCAGTACTTC; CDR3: CASSRGQGPQETQYF
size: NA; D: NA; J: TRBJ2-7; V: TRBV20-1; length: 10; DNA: TGCAGTTCCTTAGGGTACGAGCAGTACTTT; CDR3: CSSLGYEQYF
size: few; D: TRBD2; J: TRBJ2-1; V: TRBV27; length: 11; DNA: TGTGCCAGCAGTTTGGGGGGGTCGGAGTTCTTC; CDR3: CASSLGGSEFF
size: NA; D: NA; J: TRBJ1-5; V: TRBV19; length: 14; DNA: TGTGCCACCCGGACATTACCGGGGGATCAGCCCCAGCATTTT; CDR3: CATRTLPGDQPQHF
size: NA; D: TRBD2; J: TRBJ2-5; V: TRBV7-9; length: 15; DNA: TGTGCCAGCAGCCCCCGCAGACTAGCAGCGGAGACCCAGTACTTC; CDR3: CASSPRRLAAETQYF
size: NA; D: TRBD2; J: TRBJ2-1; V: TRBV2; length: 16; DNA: TGTGCCAGCGGGGGGGCTAGCGGGAAGTGGGCGAATGAGCAGTTCTTC; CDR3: CASGGASGKWANEQFF
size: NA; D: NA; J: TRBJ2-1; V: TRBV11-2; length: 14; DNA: TGTGCCAGCAGCTTAGGTGTGGGACTCAATGAGCAGTTCTTC; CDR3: CASSLGVGLNEQFF
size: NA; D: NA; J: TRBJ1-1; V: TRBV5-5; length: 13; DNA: TGTGCCAGCAGCTTGCAGGGATCAACTGAAGCTTTCTTT; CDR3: CASSLQGSTEAFF
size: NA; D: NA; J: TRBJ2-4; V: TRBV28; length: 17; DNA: TGTGCCAGCAGTAGGGTGATAGACAGGAGAGCCAAAAACATTCAGTACTTC; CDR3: CASSRVIDRRAKNIQYF
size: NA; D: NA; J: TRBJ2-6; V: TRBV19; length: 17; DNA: TGTGCCAGTCGGGTTGGGACTGCACGCTCTGGGGCCAACGTCCTGACTTTC; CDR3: CASRVGTARSGANVLTF
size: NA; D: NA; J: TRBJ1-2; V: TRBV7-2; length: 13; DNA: TGTGCCAGCAGCCGGGATTTGGGCGATGGCTACACCTTC; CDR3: CASSRDLGDGYTF
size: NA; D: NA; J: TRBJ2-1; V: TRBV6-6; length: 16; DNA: TGTGCCAGCAGTTCCCACAGTAGCGGCTCCCTAAATGAGCAGTTCTTC; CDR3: CASSSHSSGSLNEQFF
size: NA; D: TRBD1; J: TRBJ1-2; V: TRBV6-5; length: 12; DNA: TGTGCCAGCAGTACAGGGGTCGGTGGCTACACCTTC; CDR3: CASSTGVGGYTF
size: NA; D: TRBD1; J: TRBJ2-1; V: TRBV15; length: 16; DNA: TGTGCCACCAGCAGGATAGGGACAGGGGACCCCCATGAGCAGTTCTTC; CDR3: CATSRIGTGDPHEQFF
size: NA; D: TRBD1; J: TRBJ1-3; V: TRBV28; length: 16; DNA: TGTGCCAGCAGCACCTCGACAGGGTTTGTCGGAAACACCATATATTTT; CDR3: CASSTSTGFVGNTIYF
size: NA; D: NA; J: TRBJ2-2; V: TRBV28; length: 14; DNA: TGTGCCAGCAGCCCTTCGCGGATAGCCGGGGAGCTGTTTTTT; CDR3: CASSPSRIAGELFF
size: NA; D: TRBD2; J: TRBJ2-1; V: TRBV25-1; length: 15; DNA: TGTGCCAGCACCTCCGGGACTAGCGATGTCAATGAGCAGTTCTTC; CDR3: CASTSGTSDVNEQFF
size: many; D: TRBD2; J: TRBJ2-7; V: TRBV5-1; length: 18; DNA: TGCGCCAGCAGCTCGGCGGGACTAGCGGGTCAACTCGTCTACGAGCAGTACTTC; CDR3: CASSSAGLAGQLVYEQYF
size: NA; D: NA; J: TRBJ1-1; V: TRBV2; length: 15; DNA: TGTGCCAGCAGTGAAGACGGGGGGGACACACCTGAAGCTTTCTTT; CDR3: CASSEDGGDTPEAFF
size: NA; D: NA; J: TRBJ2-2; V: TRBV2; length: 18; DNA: TGTGCCAGCAGCGCGGTTGTGACAGCCCCCGCGAACACCGGGGAGCTGTTTTTT; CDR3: CASSAVVTAPANTGELFF
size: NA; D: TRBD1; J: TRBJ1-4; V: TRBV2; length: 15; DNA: TGTGCCAGCAGAGAACAGGGGACAGTTAATGAAAAACTGTTTTTT; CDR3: CASREQGTVNEKLFF
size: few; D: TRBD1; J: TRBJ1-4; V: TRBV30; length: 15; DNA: TGTGCCTGGAGTGACTGGACAGGGGTAGGGGAAAAACTGTTTTTT; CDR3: CAWSDWTGVGEKLFF
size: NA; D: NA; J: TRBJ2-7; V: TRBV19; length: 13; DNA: TGTGCCAGTAGTATAGCCAGGGCCTACGAGCAGTACTTC; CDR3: CASSIARAYEQYF
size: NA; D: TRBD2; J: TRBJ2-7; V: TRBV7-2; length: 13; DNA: TGTGCCAGCAGCTTAGGTACTAGCGAGCAGCGGCACTTC; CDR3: CASSLGTSEQRHF
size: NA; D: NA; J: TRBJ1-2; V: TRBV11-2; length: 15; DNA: TGTGCCAGCAGCCCCGTCAGGGGTCCTAACTATGGCTACACCTTC; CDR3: CASSPVRGPNYGYTF
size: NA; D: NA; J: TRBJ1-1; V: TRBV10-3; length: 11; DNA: TGTGCCACCAGGGCCGGCACTGAAGCTTTCTTT; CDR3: CATRAGTEAFF
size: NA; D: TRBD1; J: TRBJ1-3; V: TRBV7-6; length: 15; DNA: TGTGCCAGCAGCTCGCGGGACAGGGAAGGAAACACCATATATTTT; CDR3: CASSSRDREGNTIYF
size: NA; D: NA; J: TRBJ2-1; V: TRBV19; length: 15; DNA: TGTGCCAGTAGTCCAGGAGCGGATTACTACAATGAGCAGTTCTTC; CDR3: CASSPGADYYNEQFF
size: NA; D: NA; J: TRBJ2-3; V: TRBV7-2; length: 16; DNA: TGTGCCAGCAGCTTAAGTCGGGAGAGGAGCACAGATACGCAGTATTTT; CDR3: CASSLSRERSTDTQYF
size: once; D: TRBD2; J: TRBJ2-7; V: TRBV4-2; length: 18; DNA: TGTGCCAGCAGCCAAGAGCAACTAGCGGGGGGGTATGGGTACGAGCAGTACTTC; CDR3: CASSQEQLAGGYGYEQYF
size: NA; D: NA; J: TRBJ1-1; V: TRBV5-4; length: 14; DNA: TGTGCCAGCAGCTTGGATTTTGAGAACACTGAAGCTTTCTTT; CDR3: CASSLDFENTEAFF
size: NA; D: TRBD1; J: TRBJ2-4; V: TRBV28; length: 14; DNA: TGTGCCAGCAGCCGTGACAGGGTACGAAACATTCAGTACTTC; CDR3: CASSRDRVRNIQYF
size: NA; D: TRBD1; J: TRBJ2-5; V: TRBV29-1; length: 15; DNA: TGCAGCGCTCACAAACCCGGGACAGGGAAAGAGACCCAGTACTTC; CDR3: CSAHKPGTGKETQYF
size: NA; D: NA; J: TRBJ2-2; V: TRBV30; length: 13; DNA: TGTGCCTGGAGTCGACAGGTCACCGGGGAGCTGTTTTTT; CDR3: CAWSRQVTGELFF
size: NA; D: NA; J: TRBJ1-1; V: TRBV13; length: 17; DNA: TGTGCCAGCAGCTTGAAGGTTTATCGGGCCCCGAACACTGAAGCTTTCTTT; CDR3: CASSLKVYRAPNTEAFF
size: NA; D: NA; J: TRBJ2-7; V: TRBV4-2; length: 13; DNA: TGTGCCAGCAGCCCCACCATCAACTACGAGCAGTACTTC; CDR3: CASSPTINYEQYF